A single sample is the source of the 23 T cell receptor beta chains below, sequenced in a study of control samples from healthy donors and cancer patients. Clones were sequenced by immunoSEQ multiplex PCR, and TCRdb holds only the in-frame ones, with some missing. The sample holds roughly 98,000 clones; approximately 82% are singletons and the top ten take around 10%. The sample consisted of blood. The source is a woman in her fifties or sixties in good health.

This clone showed up many times. The chain joins TRBV7-2 to TRBJ1-3; D is possibly TRBD1 (5 bases). This CDR3 is built from 14 residues. In germline, CDR1 is SGHTA, CDR2 FQGNSA. Trimming pared 5 bases from V and 4 bases from J, leaving 12 bases between. The CDR3 loop reads CASSPGAAGNTIYF. CDR3 nucleotide sequence: TGTGCCAGCAGCCCTGGGGCAGCCGGAAACACCATATATTTT.

The rearrangement joins TRBV5-1 to TRBJ2-3; 13 nucleotides align to TRBD2. Germline CDR1 and CDR2: SGHRS and YFSETQ. Unmatched junction bases numbered 15, after V lost 4 bases and J lost 4 bases. The CDR3 is 19 amino acids. CDR3 region: CASSEGLAGSPRKADTQYF. The CDR3 nucleotides read TGCGCCAGCAGCGAGGGACTAGCGGGATCCCCCCGAAAGGCAGATACGCAGTATTTT.

The chain couples TRBV5-8 to TRBJ1-1; no clear D. Germline CDR1 is SGHTS and CDR2 is YDEGEE. The CDR3 totals 13 residues. Trimming took 2 bases from V and 8 from J, leaving 13 bases between them. CDR3 DNA sequence: TGTGCCAGCAGCTTAAAAGTTCGGCAAGAAGCTTTCTTT. This sequence encodes CASSLKVRQEAFF.

The V and J genes are TRBV9 and TRBJ1-1, with D uncertain. Germline assignment: CDR1 SGDLS and CDR2 YYNGEE. The CDR3 contains 14 residues. With 4 bases removed from V and 4 bases from J, the gap between germline ends came to 14 bases. The CDR3 DNA follows: TGTGCCAGCAGCCCCTCCCCAGCAGGCACTGAAGCTTTCTTT. Its protein product is CASSPSPAGTEAFF.

V usage is TRBV5-4 and J usage is TRBJ2-6; D possibly corresponds to TRBD1 (5 bases). Germline V CDR1 and CDR2: SGHNT, YYREEE (reference sequence). V was clipped by 0 bases and J by 2 bases, with 9 bases between them. This CDR3 is built from 16 residues. The CDR3 is CASSLAGPPGANVLTF. As DNA, the CDR3 is TGTGCCAGCAGCTTGGCAGGGCCCCCTGGGGCCAACGTCCTGACTTTC.

V is TRBV14 and J is TRBJ1-2, with D uncertain. The CDR3 has 14 residues. V was trimmed by 1 base and J by 7 bases, leaving 13 bases between them. The germline CDR1 and CDR2 sequences are SGHDN and FVKESK. The CDR3 spells CASSQAGTVVGYTF. The CDR3 DNA is TGTGCCAGCAGCCAAGCCGGTACGGTTGTTGGCTACACCTTC.

The chain joins TRBV2 to TRBJ2-7; D might be TRBD2 (6 bases). The CDR3 runs 13 residues. The germline V and J ends were trimmed by 4 bases and 3 bases, with 10 bases remaining between them. CDR1 and CDR2 (germline): SNHLY, FYNNEI. DNA of the CDR3: TGTGCCAGCAGTGGGGGACTCCGCTACGAGCAGTACTTC. Translated: CASSGGLRYEQYF.

The rearrangement links TRBV18 to TRBJ1-2, with TRBD1 identical over 10 bases. CDR1 KGHSH and CDR2 LQKENI come from the germline V gene. The V segment lost 6 bases and the J segment 8 bases; nucleotides outside the gene matches: 9. This CDR3 comprises 14 residues. The CDR3 bases are TGTGCCAGCTCCTTGACAGGGGGCAACGAGGGCTACACCTTC. Translation: CASSLTGGNEGYTF.

The chain uses TRBV6-5 and TRBJ1-6, with D perhaps TRBD1 (6 bases). Trimming removed 8 bases at V and 6 bases at J, with 14 bases between. Germline CDR1 MNHEY, CDR2 SVGAGI. The CDR3 contains 14 residues. The CDR3 coding sequence is TGTGCCAGCCGAATGGACAGAAGTAATTCACCCCTCCACTTT. It codes for CASRMDRSNSPLHF.

V and J are TRBV9 and TRBJ1-2, with unresolved D. Germline loops: CDR1 SGDLS, CDR2 YYNGEE. The CDR3 is made up of 15 amino acids. V was cut by 0 bases and J by 0 bases, with 9 bases left in between. The DNA for the CDR3 is TGTGCCAGCAGCGTAGAGGGAAATCCTAACTATGGCTACACCTTC. Amino acids: CASSVEGNPNYGYTF. The entire variable domain, with the rest obtained from reference TRBV9 and TRBJ1-2, is as follows: DSGVTQTPKHLITATGQRVTLRCSPRSGDLSVYWYQQSLDQGLQFLIQYYNGEERAKGNILERFSAQQFPDLHSELNLSSLELGDSALYFCASSVEGNPNYGYTFGSGTRLTVV.

This clone was counted once. CDR3 amino acids: CASSLEITGFNSPLHF. The CDR3 DNA follows: TGTGCCAGCAGCTTAGAAATCACAGGGTTCAATTCACCCCTCCACTTT. V and J are TRBV7-8 and TRBJ1-6; TRBD1 is a possible D gene (6 bases). Germline CDR1 is SGHVS and CDR2 is FQNEAQ. Deletions cut 1 base from V and 7 bases from J, with 14 bases between. The CDR3 contains 16 residues. Combining the CDR3 with reference TRBV7-8 and TRBJ1-6 gives the whole variable domain GAGVSQSPRYKVAKRGQDVALRCDPISGHVSLFWYQQALGQGPEFLTYFQNEAQLDKSGLPSDRFFAERPEGSVSTLKIQRTQQEDSAVYLCASSLEITGFNSPLHFGNGTRLTVT.

The chain recombines TRBV18 with TRBJ2-1; D possibly corresponds to TRBD1 (5 bases). From germline, CDR1 is KGHSH and CDR2 LQKENI. V gave up 1 base and J gave up 12 bases, with 10 bases separating them. The CDR3 spans 12 residues. The CDR3 DNA is TGTGCCAGCTCACCACTTGGGGCTACGCAGTTCTTC. It yields the protein CASSPLGATQFF.

The chain has TRBV12-3 or TRBV12-4 and TRBJ1-6; D is perhaps TRBD1 (5 bases). The CDR3 has 13 amino acids. The germline V and J ends were trimmed by 7 bases and 6 bases, with 10 bases remaining between them. CDR3 nucleotides: TGTGCCAGCAATTTGGGGGGTAATTCACCCCTCCACTTT. It specifies CASNLGGNSPLHF.

V gene TRBV2 combines with J gene TRBJ2-5, with D perhaps assigned TRBD1 or TRBD2 (5 bases each). Looked up from germline, CDR1 is SNHLY and CDR2 is FYNNEI. This CDR3 region has 13 residues. Trimming shortened V by 5 bases and J by 3 bases, and 10 bases separated the two germline ends. This CDR3 reads CASSTGTEETQYF. The CDR3 DNA sequence: TGTGCCAGCAGTACCGGGACGGAAGAGACCCAGTACTTC.

The chain carries TRBV5-3 and TRBJ1-3, with TRBD1 matching 12 bases. TRBV5-3 falls under the ORF class, with uncertain function. V dropped 7 bases and J dropped 2; count of bases not matched to a gene: 4. The CDR3 is made up of 15 amino acids. CDR3 in amino acids: CARARDRGPGNTIYF. CDR3 nucleotide sequence: TGTGCCAGAGCAAGGGACAGGGGGCCTGGAAACACCATATATTTT.

This clone was picked up one time. This chain uses TRBV29-1 with TRBJ1-4, with D perhaps TRBD1 (6 bases). Per the germline V gene, CDR1 is SQVTM and CDR2 is ANQGSEA. V gave up 6 bases and J gave up 5 bases, with 19 bases separating them. CDR3 length: 15 residues. CDR3 region: CSVGERGTLNEKLFF. CDR3 in DNA: TGCAGCGTGGGGGAGCGCGGGACATTGAATGAAAAACTGTTTTTT.

The V gene is TRBV5-8, the J gene TRBJ1-4; D gene unclear. Trimming stripped 2 bases from V and 8 bases from J, with 7 bases between. CDR1 is SGHTS, CDR2 YDEGEE, per germline. The CDR3 totals 12 residues. This chain's CDR3 is CASSLPHEKLFF. CDR3 DNA: TGTGCCAGCAGCTTACCACACGAAAAACTGTTTTTT.

The chain recombines TRBV2 with TRBJ1-2; D uncertain. Germline CDR1 is SNHLY and CDR2 is FYNNEI. V was shortened by 7 bases and J by 7 bases, with 22 bases between the two germline ends. This CDR3 comprises 15 residues. The CDR3 spells CASTLKGTTTSGYTF. In nucleotides, the CDR3 is TGTGCCAGCACTCTTAAAGGCACTACGACAAGTGGCTACACCTTC.

The chain is built from TRBV18 and TRBJ2-5, with 7 bases aligning to TRBD2. J gave up 3 bases and V 2 bases, and 6 bases lay outside the gene matches. The germline CDR1 and CDR2 sequences are KGHSH and LQKENI. CDR3 size: 15 residues. The CDR3 sequence is CASSPEVGLEETQYF. The CDR3 DNA reads TGTGCCAGCTCACCAGAGGTCGGACTAGAAGAGACCCAGTACTTC.

The J gene is TRBJ1-5, the V gene TRBV6-2 or TRBV6-3, with 7 bases identical to TRBD1. J gave up 2 bases and V 5 bases, and 6 bases lay outside the gene matches. The CDR3 totals 15 residues. Germline V gene sequence: CDR1 MNHEY, CDR2 SVGEGT. The CDR3 DNA sequence: TGTGCCAGCAGTGCCCAGGGGGGGGGCAATCAGCCCCAGCATTTT. This encodes CASSAQGGGNQPQHF.

This chain connects TRBV6-6 to TRBJ1-1; 7 bases fit TRBD1. V lost 5 bases and J lost 1; bases outside the gene matches: 13. This CDR3 is built from 17 residues. CDR1 MNHNY and CDR2 SVGAGI come from the germline V gene (reference sequence). The CDR3 is CASSPYNRQGENTEAFF. CDR3 DNA sequence: TGTGCCAGCAGTCCGTACAATCGACAGGGTGAGAACACTGAAGCTTTCTTT.

The chain uses TRBV5-1 and TRBJ2-7; D may be TRBD1 or TRBD2 (5 bases each). Germline CDR1 and CDR2: SGHRS and YFSETQ. This CDR3 contains 13 residues. Trimming removed 7 bases from V and 2 bases from J, with 13 bases in between. The CDR3 coding sequence is TGCGCCAGCGGGGACGGAGTGACCTACGAGCAGTACTTC. This codes for CASGDGVTYEQYF.

This rearrangement joins TRBV13 to TRBJ1-1; D is perhaps TRBD1 (5 bases). Germline assignment: CDR1 PRHDT and CDR2 FYEKMQ (reference sequence). The CDR3 spans 15 residues. The V gene lost 1 base and the J gene lost 2 bases, with 11 bases spanning the gap. The CDR3 is CASSLAGVGNTEAFF. The CDR3 DNA reads as TGTGCCAGCAGCTTAGCGGGGGTGGGAAACACTGAAGCTTTCTTT.